A single sample is the source of the 20 T cell receptor beta chains below, sequenced in a study of T cell changes during pregnancy in multiple sclerosis. Sequencing was performed with immunoSEQ multiplex PCR; in TCRdb, only in-frame clones are kept and a portion is missing. Of 80,000 to 100,000 clones detected, 91% appear once; the ten largest clones hold more than 1.5%. This sample comprised peripheral blood, obtained after pregnancy. The receptors were sampled from a female donor in good health, enrolled as a control in a pregnancy study.

The gene calls are TRBV13 and TRBJ1-5; weak D call: TRBD1 (5 bases). V gave up 4 bases and J gave up 6 bases, with 7 bases separating them. The CDR3 runs to 12 residues. CDR1 PRHDT and CDR2 FYEKMQ come from the germline V gene (reference sequence). As DNA, the CDR3 is TGTGCCAGCAGCTCCGGGGGTCAGCCCCAGCATTTT. Protein product: CASSSGGQPQHF.

The V call is TRBV28, the J call TRBJ1-1; D gene ambiguous. CDR1 MDHEN and CDR2 SYDVKM come from the germline V gene. Trimming removed 7 bases from V and 2 bases from J, with 5 bases in between. CDR3 length equals 11 residues. The CDR3, as DNA: TGTGCCAGCAATCTAAACACTGAAGCTTTCTTT. Residues: CASNLNTEAFF.

This chain uses TRBV30 with TRBJ2-5, with 7 bases fitting TRBD2. The J segment lost 3 bases and the V segment lost 2 bases, leaving 3 bases of the junction unmatched. Per the germline V gene, CDR1 is GTSNPN and CDR2 is SVGIG (reference sequence). The CDR3 loop spans 13 amino acids. This CDR3 reads CAWSQSGEETQYF. The CDR3 bases are TGTGCCTGGAGTCAGAGCGGGGAAGAGACCCAGTACTTC.

This clone appeared a few times. The chain carries TRBV7-2 and TRBJ1-6; TRBD1 matches 7 bases. The germline V gene encodes CDR1 SGHTA and CDR2 FQGNSA. The CDR3 is 15 residues long. Trimming removed 1 base from V and 7 bases from J; junction bases left unmatched: 4. The CDR3 coding sequence is TGTGCCAGCAGCTTAGGAGGGACAGCCAATTCACCCCTCCACTTT. As protein: CASSLGGTANSPLHF.

CDR3 coding DNA: TGTGCCAGCAGCCCCGACAGGGTGAACACCATATATTTT. Its protein product is CASSPDRVNTIYF. The rearrangement links TRBV6-5 to TRBJ1-3, with 7 bases lining up with TRBD1. V was pared by 6 bases and J by 7 bases, with 6 bases of the junction left unmatched. CDR1 and CDR2 from the germline V gene are MNHEY and SVGAGI. This CDR3 is built from 13 residues.

The rearrangement joins TRBV5-1 to TRBJ1-1; D is possibly TRBD1 (5 bases). CDR1 is SGHRS and CDR2 is YFSETQ in the germline V gene. Deletions cut 4 bases from V and 0 bases from J, with 16 bases between. The CDR3 contains 16 residues. The CDR3 is CASSHGGGRMNTEAFF. CDR3 DNA: TGCGCCAGCAGCCATGGGGGGGGACGAATGAACACTGAAGCTTTCTTT.

The chain carries TRBV7-2 and TRBJ2-5; TRBD1 aligns across 9 bases. Germline values: CDR1 SGHTA, CDR2 FQGNSA. Trimming at V came to 5 bases and at J to 7 bases, leaving 17 bases not matched to a gene. This CDR3 comprises 17 residues. This CDR3 reads CASSPLGPDRGRGTQYF. The CDR3 DNA reads TGTGCCAGCAGCCCCCTGGGGCCGGACAGGGGAAGGGGGACCCAGTACTTC. Based on the CDR3 plus reference TRBV7-2 and TRBJ2-5, the full variable domain is GAGVSQSPSNKVTEKGKDVELRCDPISGHTALYWYRQSLGQGLEFLIYFQGNSAPDKSGLPSDRFSAERTGGSVSTLTIQRTQQEDSAVYLCASSPLGPDRGRGTQYFGPGTRLLVL.

The V gene is TRBV6-5, the J gene TRBJ1-2; TRBD1 aligns across 8 bases. The CDR3 runs to 13 residues. V lost 6 bases, J lost 8 bases, and 8 bases stayed unmatched. From germline, CDR1 is MNHEY and CDR2 SVGAGI. Here the CDR3 reads CASRIDRGGGYTF. As DNA, the CDR3 is TGTGCCAGCAGAATAGACAGGGGCGGGGGCTACACCTTC.

V gene TRBV21-1 combines with J gene TRBJ1-2; the DNA was not compared with TRBD1, the D call given in the table. TRBV21-1 is a pseudogene locus. This CDR3 contains 11 residues. CDR3 bases: TGTGCCAGCAGCAAAGCGGTGACAGTCACCTTC. It specifies CASSKAVTVTF.

Comments on this clone: The junction shows a germline mismatch at one end, possibly a read error. This chain uses TRBV7-7 with TRBJ2-1, with D possibly matching TRBD2 (5 bases). The CDR3 covers 13 residues. CDR1 is SSHAT, CDR2 FNYEAQ, per germline (reference sequence). CDR3 sequence (DNA): TGTGCTAGCAGCTTAGCCGCGGGCAATGAGCAGTTCTTC. It yields the protein CASSLAAGNEQFF.

The chain couples TRBV7-9 to TRBJ1-5; maybe TRBD1 (6 bases). The CDR3 is made up of 13 amino acids. V was clipped by 1 base and J by 7 bases, with 8 bases between them. Germline V gives CDR1 SEHNR, CDR2 FQNEAQ (reference sequence). CDR3 in DNA: TGTGCCAGCAGCTTAGAAGGGGGACAGCCCCAGCATTTT. Protein: CASSLEGGQPQHF.

This chain links TRBV25-1 with TRBJ1-2, with a tentative D call TRBD1 (6 bases). V was clipped by 3 bases and J by 5 bases, with 25 bases between them. The CDR3 covers 18 residues. Germline V lookup: CDR1 MGHDK, CDR2 SYGVNS. The CDR3 here is CASSDWARGAFGWYGYTF. In DNA, the CDR3 is TGTGCCAGCAGTGACTGGGCCAGGGGCGCCTTCGGGTGGTATGGCTACACCTTC.

The rearrangement links TRBV10-1 to TRBJ1-4; 7 bases agree with TRBD1. After removal of 0 bases from V and 2 bases from J, the junction contained 9 bases not matched to a gene. CDR1 is WNHNN, CDR2 SYGVQD, per germline (reference sequence). The CDR3 totals 18 residues. The CDR3 DNA sequence: TGCGCCAGCAGTGAGTCGGAAAGACAGGGAGCTACTAATGAAAAACTGTTTTTT. Protein sequence: CASSESERQGATNEKLFF.

This clone was recorded once. The chain uses TRBV7-9 and TRBJ2-5, with 8 nucleotides matching TRBD2. Germline loops: CDR1 SEHNR, CDR2 FQNEAQ (reference sequence). Germline trimming cut 5 bases from V and 2 bases from J; bases unmatched to any gene: 7. The CDR3 sequence is 15 residues long. DNA for the CDR3: TGTGCCAGCAGCCAAACGGGACTAGGACAAGAGACCCAGTACTTC. Protein: CASSQTGLGQETQYF.

This chain connects TRBV7-2 to TRBJ1-3, with a weak D call TRBD1 (5 bases). The length of the CDR3 is 16 residues. V lost 1 base and J 0 bases, leaving 10 bases between the germline ends. In germline, CDR1 is SGHTA, CDR2 FQGNSA. The CDR3 loop reads CASSLGHRSSGNTIYF. In nucleotides, the CDR3 is TGTGCCAGCAGCTTAGGCCACAGGAGCTCTGGAAACACCATATATTTT. Variable domain in full (rest from reference TRBV7-2 and TRBJ1-3): GAGVSQSPSNKVTEKGKDVELRCDPISGHTALYWYRQSLGQGLEFLIYFQGNSAPDKSGLPSDRFSAERTGGSVSTLTIQRTQQEDSAVYLCASSLGHRSSGNTIYFGEGSWLTVV.

This clone was found once. The chain uses TRBV5-4 and TRBJ1-1; weak D call: TRBD1 (5 bases). Trimming took off 4 bases at V and 0 bases at J, with 10 bases between the two ends. This CDR3 region has 14 residues. CDR1 and CDR2 (germline): SGHNT, YYREEE (reference sequence). The CDR3, as DNA: TGTGCCAGCAGCGTGGGACTTTTGAACACTGAAGCTTTCTTT. Translating gives CASSVGLLNTEAFF.

This chain uses TRBV7-2 with TRBJ2-1; D is ambiguous. The germline CDR1 and CDR2 sequences are SGHTA and FQGNSA. The CDR3 loop spans 16 amino acids. With 1 base removed from V and 2 bases from J, the gap between germline ends came to 12 bases. The CDR3 DNA is TGTGCCAGCAGCTTAGGGTCCGGTCTTACCTACAATGAGCAGTTCTTC. Residues: CASSLGSGLTYNEQFF.

V and J are TRBV14 and TRBJ2-1, with D maybe TRBD1 (5 bases). The CDR3 has 15 residues. Trimming took off 0 bases at V and 7 bases at J, with 13 bases between the two ends. Germline V CDR1 and CDR2: SGHDN, FVKESK. The CDR3 region is CASSQEVWGQNEQFF. CDR3 sequence (DNA): TGTGCCAGCAGCCAAGAAGTCTGGGGCCAAAATGAGCAGTTCTTC.

This chain links TRBV6-6 with TRBJ2-3; 8 bases align to TRBD2. This CDR3 is built from 16 residues. The germline V gene encodes CDR1 MNHNY and CDR2 SVGAGI (reference sequence). V shed 5 bases, J shed 4 bases, and the junction held 11 bases outside the gene matches. The CDR3 nucleotides read TGTGCCAGCAGTCCCCGGGGGGGGGAAGTCGCAGATACGCAGTATTTT. This sequence encodes CASSPRGGEVADTQYF.

The rearrangement links TRBV5-4 to TRBJ2-3; 13 nucleotides line up with TRBD2. This CDR3 is built from 17 residues. From germline, CDR1 is SGHNT and CDR2 YYREEE (reference sequence). J was trimmed by 2 bases and V by 5 bases; bases with no gene match: 8. The CDR3 spells CASSGTSGAHFTDTQYF. CDR3 coding DNA: TGTGCCAGCAGTGGGACTAGCGGGGCACATTTCACAGATACGCAGTATTTT.